These 20 T cell receptor beta chains were sequenced from one sample in a study of blood T cells in healthy people across ages. A second roughly 6 to 12 cycle PCR used barcoded and J-beta primers. TCRdb used MiXCR to reprocess the 5' RACE reads, holding one entry per CDR3 protein. The repertoire includes 1.5 million to 2 million distinct CDR3 sequences, over 25% of them detected once, and 7.7% sits in the top ten. The sample comprised blood. All receptors derive from a woman in her 30s in good health.

The sample holds a few counts of this clonotype. V gene TRBV24-1 combines with J gene TRBJ2-3; tentative D call: TRBD1 (6 bases). The CDR3 has 13 residues. Germline V gene data show CDR1 as KGHDR and CDR2 as SFDVKD. Between the trimmed V and J ends, which lost 8 bases and 6 bases, there was a span of 14 bases. In DNA, the CDR3 is TGTGCCACCAATCAGGGGCTCGGGGATACGCAGTATTTT. It codes for CATNQGLGDTQYF.

This clonotype was recorded a few times. The chain carries TRBV5-4 and TRBJ1-2, with D possibly matching TRBD1 (5 bases). CDR3 length: 17 residues. Germline CDR1 reads SGHNT; CDR2 reads YYREEE (reference sequence). V gave up 0 bases and J gave up 6 bases, with 21 bases separating them. The CDR3 DNA is TGTGCCAGCAGCTTGGCCGCCTGGGACGCCCTGAACCATGGCTACACCTTC. Protein: CASSLAAWDALNHGYTF. Drawing the rest from reference TRBV5-4 and TRBJ1-2, the complete variable domain is ETGVTQSPTHLIKTRGQQVTLRCSSQSGHNTVSWYQQALGQGPQFIFQYYREEENGRGNFPPRFSGLQFPNYSSELNVNALELDDSALYLCASSLAAWDALNHGYTFGSGTRLTVV.

The chain joins TRBV12-3 or TRBV12-4 to TRBJ1-2; D gene unclear. Deletions cut 7 bases from V and 6 bases from J, with 15 bases between. There are 13 residues in the CDR3. Written as DNA, the CDR3 is TGTGCCAGCACTCCCCTAGGGTCTGATGGCTACACCTTC. It yields the protein CASTPLGSDGYTF.

V and J are TRBV4-3 and TRBJ1-5, with D hard to call. The germline gives CDR1 LGHNA, CDR2 YSLEER. Trimming pared 0 bases from V and 9 bases from J, leaving 9 bases between. The CDR3 contains 13 residues. The CDR3 region is CASSQDHGRPQHF. The CDR3 bases are TGCGCCAGCAGCCAAGATCATGGACGGCCCCAGCATTTT.

This clonotype has just a few counts. The chain is built from TRBV6-6 and TRBJ1-6; 7 bases match TRBD1. Trimming at V came to 6 bases and at J to 9 bases, leaving 11 bases not matched to a gene. The CDR3 runs to 15 residues. Germline assignment: CDR1 MNHNY and CDR2 SVGAGI (reference sequence). The CDR3 here is CASSPLDRVGSPLHF. Written as DNA, the CDR3 is TGTGCCAGCAGCCCCCTCGACAGGGTCGGTTCACCCCTCCACTTT.

The V gene is TRBV14, the J gene TRBJ2-5; 10 positions agree with TRBD2. With V trimmed by 4 bases and J by 13 bases, 9 bases remained unmatched. Germline CDR1 and CDR2: SGHDN and FVKESK. The CDR3 sequence is 13 residues long. CDR3 sequence (DNA): TGTGCCAGCAGCCGAGCGGGAGGGCCGGGTTGGTACTTC. The encoded protein is CASSRAGGPGWYF. Based on the CDR3 plus reference TRBV14 and TRBJ2-5, the full variable domain is EAGVTQFPSHSVIEKGQTVTLRCDPISGHDNLYWYRRVMGKEIKFLLHFVKESKQDESGMPNNRFLAERTGGTYSTLKVQPAELEDSGVYFCASSRAGGPGWYFGPGTRLLVL.

This clonotype was seen a handful of times. V and J are TRBV13 and TRBJ2-5, with 10 bases identical to TRBD2. CDR3 length equals 15 residues. V gave up 6 bases and J gave up 5 bases; unmatched junction bases: 9. Per germline, CDR1 PRHDT and CDR2 FYEKMQ (reference sequence). The CDR3 region has the DNA TGTGCCAGCAGACGAAACAGCGGGGGGGCCGAGACCCAGTACTTC. This sequence encodes CASRRNSGGAETQYF.

This clonotype was counted between two and nine times. The V and J genes are TRBV30 and TRBJ2-7; D call uncertain. From germline, CDR1 is GTSNPN and CDR2 SVGIG (reference sequence). This CDR3 spans 11 amino acids. Trimming cost V 2 bases and J 4 bases, with 6 bases left between them. The CDR3 sequence is CAWSLGYEQYF. For the CDR3, the DNA is TGTGCCTGGAGTTTGGGTTACGAGCAGTACTTC.

There are many counts of this clonotype. The V gene is TRBV12-3 or TRBV12-4, the J gene TRBJ2-4; 7 bases agree with TRBD2. The length of the CDR3 is 16 residues. Germline trimming cut 6 bases from V and 1 base from J; bases unmatched to any gene: 9. For the CDR3, the DNA is TGTGCCAGCAGAGAGGCCGGGCGGGGGGCCAAAAACATTCAGTACTTC. It specifies CASREAGRGAKNIQYF.

This clonotype was seen once. The germline gene is not matched at one end of the junction; a read error may be the cause. This sequence joins TRBV7-6 and TRBJ2-3, with D possibly TRBD1 on 6 matching bases. CDR3 length: 15 amino acids. Germline V gene data show CDR1 as SGHVS and CDR2 as FNYEAQ. CDR3 DNA sequence: TGTGCCTGCAGCTCAGTGGGGGCTAGCACAGATACGCAGTATTTT. This sequence encodes CACSSVGASTDTQYF.

The chain joins TRBV7-2 to TRBJ2-2; a weak D match, TRBD2 (5 bases). V lost 5 bases and J 5 bases, leaving 9 bases between the germline ends. The length of the CDR3 is 13 residues. Per germline, CDR1 SGHTA and CDR2 FQGNSA. The CDR3 DNA is TGTGCCAGCAGCCGGACTGTTACCGGGGAGCTGTTTTTT. It translates to CASSRTVTGELFF.

The chain combines TRBV20-1 with TRBJ1-4; D is ambiguous. The length of the CDR3 is 14 residues. Germline loops: CDR1 DFQATT, CDR2 SNEGSKA (reference sequence). Trimming cost V 6 bases and J 8 bases, with 19 bases left between them. DNA for the CDR3: TGCAGTGCCCGGGTCCGGGAGGGTTTGGAAAAACTGTTTTTT. It translates to CSARVREGLEKLFF.

This clonotype was seen a few times. V gene TRBV5-1 combines with J gene TRBJ1-5; D may be TRBD1 (6 bases). CDR3 length: 13 residues. V was clipped by 5 bases and J by 5 bases, with 11 bases between them. Per the germline V gene, CDR1 is SGHRS and CDR2 is YFSETQ. CDR3: CASRNREDQPQHF. DNA for the CDR3: TGCGCCAGCAGGAACAGGGAAGATCAGCCCCAGCATTTT.

At least ten counts were recorded for this clonotype. V usage is TRBV7-2 and J usage is TRBJ2-7; D is unresolved. Germline V gene lookup returns CDR1 SGHTA and CDR2 FQGNSA. The CDR3 covers 15 residues. The V end was cut by 4 bases, the J end by 2 bases, with 15 bases between. The CDR3 is CASSSWAPTPYEQYF. The CDR3 coding sequence is TGTGCCAGCAGCTCTTGGGCCCCCACTCCCTACGAGCAGTACTTC. Drawing the rest from reference TRBV7-2 and TRBJ2-7, the complete variable domain is GAGVSQSPSNKVTEKGKDVELRCDPISGHTALYWYRQSLGQGLEFLIYFQGNSAPDKSGLPSDRFSAERTGGSVSTLTIQRTQQEDSAVYLCASSSWAPTPYEQYFGPGTRLTVT.

This clonotype was counted only a few times. The gene calls are TRBV7-9 and TRBJ2-3, with D perhaps matching TRBD2 (6 bases). The CDR3 length is 12 residues. Trimming shortened V by 6 bases and J by 7 bases, and 11 bases separated the two germline ends. Germline CDR1 SEHNR, CDR2 FQNEAQ (reference sequence). The CDR3 DNA reads as TGTGCCAGCAGAGCGGGCGGGAATACGCAGTATTTT. The encoded protein is CASRAGGNTQYF.

At least ten counts were recorded for this clonotype. The chain uses TRBV29-1 and TRBJ2-1, with D unclear. There are 12 residues in the CDR3. V was shortened by 2 bases and J by 2 bases, with 4 bases between the two germline ends. Germline CDR1 SQVTM, CDR2 ANQGSEA. The CDR3 loop reads CSVEQPYNEQFF. CDR3 nucleotides: TGCAGCGTTGAACAGCCCTACAATGAGCAGTTCTTC.

This chain links TRBV18 with TRBJ2-2; D gene ambiguous. This CDR3 is 13 amino acids long. CDR1 is KGHSH and CDR2 is LQKENI in the germline V gene. Trimming took 6 bases from V and 6 from J, leaving 11 bases between them. The CDR3 spells CASSAVGPGELFF. CDR3 bases: TGTGCCAGCTCGGCGGTAGGCCCCGGGGAGCTGTTTTTT.

At least ten counts were recorded for this clonotype. This chain uses TRBV5-5 with TRBJ2-7; D not resolved. Germline V gene data show CDR1 as SGHKS and CDR2 as YYEKEE (reference sequence). The CDR3 sequence is 15 residues long. V was trimmed by 0 bases and J by 0 bases, leaving 10 bases between them. The CDR3 is CASSLVYQSSYEQYF. The CDR3 coding sequence is TGTGCCAGCAGCTTGGTGTATCAGAGCTCCTACGAGCAGTACTTC.

The chain has TRBV14 and TRBJ2-3; 8 bases agree with TRBD2. This CDR3 is 15 amino acids long. With 4 bases clipped from V and 6 bases from J, the junction kept 9 bases outside the gene matches. The germline CDR1 and CDR2 sequences are SGHDN and FVKESK. This chain's CDR3 is CASSPLTSAGDTQYF. For the CDR3, the DNA is TGTGCCAGCAGCCCGTTGACTAGCGCGGGGGATACGCAGTATTTT.

This clonotype was detected only once. This chain connects TRBV5-1 to TRBJ1-1, with D possibly TRBD1 on 5 matching bases. Germline lookup yields CDR1 SGHRS and CDR2 YFSETQ. There are 13 residues in the CDR3. V was cut by 4 bases and J by 10 bases, with 17 bases left in between. CDR3 sequence (DNA): TGCGCCAGCAGCCCTCGTACGGAGGGGACAGCTTTCTTT. It encodes CASSPRTEGTAFF.